One sample yielded the 5 T cell receptor beta chains listed below, sequenced in a study of shared clonotypes between healthy human individuals. Naive CD8 isolation took CD45RO-negative cells positively selected for CCR7 and excluded terminally differentiated effector memory CD45RA+ cells. Generated by immunoSEQ multiplex PCR, the TCRdb table keeps only in-frame clones and is missing some. The sample has over 2 million clones; less than 95% are singletons. Material for sequencing was naive CD8+ T cells sorted from blood. The source is a man aged 18 to 30 in good health.

The chain employs TRBV7-6 and TRBJ1-1; TRBD1 aligns across 7 bases. This CDR3 is 14 amino acids long. Germline loops: CDR1 SGHVS, CDR2 FNYEAQ. Trimming at V came to 5 bases and at J to 6 bases, leaving 9 bases not matched to a gene. Written as DNA, the CDR3 is TGTGCCAGCAGCGCAATGAACACAGGGGCTGAAGCTTTCTTT. Translation gives CASSAMNTGAEAFF.

Turning to this clone: Other DNA sequences in the same sample also yield this CDR3. The rearrangement uses TRBV30 and TRBJ2-2, with D unclear. The V and J ends lost 2 bases and 6 bases respectively, with 10 bases between them. This CDR3 contains 13 residues. Germline CDR1 reads GTSNPN; CDR2 reads SVGIG (reference sequence). The CDR3 region is CAWSSGGPGELFF. The CDR3 DNA reads TGTGCCTGGAGTTCTGGTGGCCCCGGGGAGCTGTTTTTT.

The chain carries TRBV11-1 and TRBJ2-6; D ambiguous. The CDR3 is 16 amino acids. CDR1 and CDR2 from the germline V gene are SGHAT and FQDESV (reference sequence). With 5 bases removed from V and 0 bases from J, the gap between germline ends came to 11 bases. The CDR3 reads CASSPEGNSGANVLTF. DNA for the CDR3: TGTGCCAGCAGCCCCGAAGGCAACTCTGGGGCCAACGTCCTGACTTTC.

This clone was counted only a few times. The chain has TRBV5-4 and TRBJ2-3; D gene uncertain. Germline V gives CDR1 SGHNT, CDR2 YYREEE (reference sequence). This CDR3 is built from 15 residues. V was shortened by 2 bases and J by 0 bases, with 10 bases between the two germline ends. The CDR3 is CASSFEASSTDTQYF. The CDR3, as DNA: TGTGCCAGCAGCTTCGAGGCTTCTAGCACAGATACGCAGTATTTT.

V and J are TRBV30 and TRBJ1-1, with D uncertain. Trimming shortened V by 0 bases and J by 2 bases, and 7 bases separated the two germline ends. Germline V gives CDR1 GTSNPN, CDR2 SVGIG (reference sequence). CDR3 length: 13 residues. The CDR3 DNA is TGTGCCTGGAGTGTTGCTCTTAACACTGAAGCTTTCTTT. Translated: CAWSVALNTEAFF.